The T cell receptor (beta chain) under discussion was sequenced for a study of blood T cell repertoires in COVID-19. The wider study: Acute and convalescent COVID-19 samples came from the United States, Italy and Spain. T cells, B-cell-depleted T cells, or PBMCs supplied cDNA or gDNA.

Generated by immunoSEQ multiplex PCR, the TCRdb table keeps only in-frame clones and is missing some. The profile covers 150,000 to 200,000 clones, with more than 85% appearing a single time and 6% to 7.5% taken by the ten largest. The ends were cut back, 2 bases at V and 4 bases at J, with 12 bases in the middle. The CDR3 is 14 residues long. Germline loops: CDR1 GTSNPN, CDR2 SVGIG (reference sequence). Sequenced input: peripheral blood. The sequence was obtained from an elderly woman in a cohort sampled during active or convalescent COVID-19. The genes are TRBV30 and TRBJ1-3; the D is unclear. The chain's CDR3 is CAWSTEGQGNTIYF. For the CDR3, the DNA is TGTGCCTGGAGTACAGAGGGTCAAGGAAACACCATATATTTT.